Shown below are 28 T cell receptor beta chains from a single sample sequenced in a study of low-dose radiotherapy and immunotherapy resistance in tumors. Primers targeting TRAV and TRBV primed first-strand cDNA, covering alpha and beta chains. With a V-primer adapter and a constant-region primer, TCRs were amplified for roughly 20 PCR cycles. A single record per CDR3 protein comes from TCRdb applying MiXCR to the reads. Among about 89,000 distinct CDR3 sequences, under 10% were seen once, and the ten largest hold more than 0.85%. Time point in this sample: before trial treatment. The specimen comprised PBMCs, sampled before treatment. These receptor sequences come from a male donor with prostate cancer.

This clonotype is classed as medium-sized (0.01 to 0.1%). The CDR3 region has the DNA TGTGCCAGCAGACGGCCGGGACAGACTTACAATGAGCAGTTCTTC. It is translated as CASRRPGQTYNEQFF. V is TRBV7-2 and J is TRBJ2-1, with TRBD1 matching over 7 bases. Trimming took 6 bases from V and 4 from J; bases not matched to a gene: 9. This CDR3 contains 15 residues. CDR1 is SGHTA, CDR2 FQGNSA, per germline.

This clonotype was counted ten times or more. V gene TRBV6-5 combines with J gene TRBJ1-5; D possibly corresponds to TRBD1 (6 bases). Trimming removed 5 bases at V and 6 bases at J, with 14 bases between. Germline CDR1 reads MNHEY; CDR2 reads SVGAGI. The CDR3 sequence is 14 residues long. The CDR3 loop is CASSPGQTGQPQHF. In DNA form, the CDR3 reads TGTGCCAGCAGTCCTGGACAGACGGGTCAGCCCCAGCATTTT.

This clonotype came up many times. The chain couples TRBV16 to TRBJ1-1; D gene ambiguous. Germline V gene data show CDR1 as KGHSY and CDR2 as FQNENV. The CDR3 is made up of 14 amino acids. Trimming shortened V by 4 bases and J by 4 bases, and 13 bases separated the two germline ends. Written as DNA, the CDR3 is TGTGCCAGCAGCCCCCAACGCGCGGCCACTGAAGCTTTCTTT. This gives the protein CASSPQRAATEAFF.

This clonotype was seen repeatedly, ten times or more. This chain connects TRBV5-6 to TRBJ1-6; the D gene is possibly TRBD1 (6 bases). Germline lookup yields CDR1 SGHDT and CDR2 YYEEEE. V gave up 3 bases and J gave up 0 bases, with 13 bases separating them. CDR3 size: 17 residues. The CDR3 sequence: CASSWGAASSYNSPLHF. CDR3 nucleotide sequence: TGTGCCAGCAGCTGGGGGGCGGCGAGCTCCTATAATTCACCCCTCCACTTT.

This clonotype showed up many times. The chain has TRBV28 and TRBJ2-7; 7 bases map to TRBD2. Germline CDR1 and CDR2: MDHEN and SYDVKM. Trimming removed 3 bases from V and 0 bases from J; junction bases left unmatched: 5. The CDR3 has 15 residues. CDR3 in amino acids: CASSFSLAASYEQYF. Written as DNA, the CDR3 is TGTGCCAGCAGTTTTAGCCTAGCGGCCTCCTACGAGCAGTACTTC.

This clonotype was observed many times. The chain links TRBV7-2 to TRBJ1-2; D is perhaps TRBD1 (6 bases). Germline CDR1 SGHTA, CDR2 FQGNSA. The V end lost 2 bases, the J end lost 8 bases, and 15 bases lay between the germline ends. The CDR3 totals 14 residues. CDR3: CASSLFGTPEGYTF. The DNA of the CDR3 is TGTGCCAGCAGCTTATTCGGGACACCCGAGGGCTACACCTTC.

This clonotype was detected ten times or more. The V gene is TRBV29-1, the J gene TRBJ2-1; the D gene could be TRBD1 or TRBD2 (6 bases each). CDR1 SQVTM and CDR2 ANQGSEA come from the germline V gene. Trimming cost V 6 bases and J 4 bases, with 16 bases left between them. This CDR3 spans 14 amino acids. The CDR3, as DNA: TGCAGCGTGGAGGGGGGTACCTTTTACAATGAGCAGTTCTTC. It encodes CSVEGGTFYNEQFF.

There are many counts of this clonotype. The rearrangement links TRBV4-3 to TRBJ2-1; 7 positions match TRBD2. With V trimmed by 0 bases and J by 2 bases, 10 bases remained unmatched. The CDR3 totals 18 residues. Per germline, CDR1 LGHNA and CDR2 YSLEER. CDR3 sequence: CASSQDLLASGTYNEQFF. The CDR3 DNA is TGCGCCAGCAGCCAAGATCTTCTGGCTAGCGGAACCTACAATGAGCAGTTCTTC.

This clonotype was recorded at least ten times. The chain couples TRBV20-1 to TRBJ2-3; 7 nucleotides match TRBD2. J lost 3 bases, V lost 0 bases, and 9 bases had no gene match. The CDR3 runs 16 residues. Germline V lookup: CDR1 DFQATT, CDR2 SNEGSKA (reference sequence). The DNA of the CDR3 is TGCAGTGCTAGAGATCGAAAGGGCGGGAGAACAGATACGCAGTATTTT. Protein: CSARDRKGGRTDTQYF.

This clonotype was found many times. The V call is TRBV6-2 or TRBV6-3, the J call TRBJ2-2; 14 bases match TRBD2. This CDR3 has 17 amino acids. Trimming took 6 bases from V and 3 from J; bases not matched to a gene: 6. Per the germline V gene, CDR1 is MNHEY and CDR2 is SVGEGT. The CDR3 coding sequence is TGTGCCAGCAGCTGGGGACTAGCGGGAGCCGACACCGGGGAGCTGTTTTTT. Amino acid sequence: CASSWGLAGADTGELFF.

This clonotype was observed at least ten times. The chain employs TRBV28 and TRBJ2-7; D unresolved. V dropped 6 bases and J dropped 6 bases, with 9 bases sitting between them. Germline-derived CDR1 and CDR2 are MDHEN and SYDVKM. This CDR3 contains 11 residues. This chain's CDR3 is CASSRIFEQYF. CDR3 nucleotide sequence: TGTGCCAGCAGCCGCATCTTCGAGCAGTACTTC. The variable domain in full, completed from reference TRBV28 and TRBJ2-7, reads DVKVTQSSRYLVKRTGEKVFLECVQDMDHENMFWYRQDPGLGLRLIYFSYDVKMKEKGDIPEGYSVSREKKERFSLILESASTNQTSMYLCASSRIFEQYFGPGTRLTVT.

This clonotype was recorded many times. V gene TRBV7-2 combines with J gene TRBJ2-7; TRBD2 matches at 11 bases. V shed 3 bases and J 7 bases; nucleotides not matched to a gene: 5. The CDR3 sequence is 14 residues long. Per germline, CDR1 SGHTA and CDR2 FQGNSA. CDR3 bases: TGTGCCAGCAGCTTGGGACTAGCGGTGCCTGAGCAGTACTTC. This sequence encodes CASSLGLAVPEQYF.

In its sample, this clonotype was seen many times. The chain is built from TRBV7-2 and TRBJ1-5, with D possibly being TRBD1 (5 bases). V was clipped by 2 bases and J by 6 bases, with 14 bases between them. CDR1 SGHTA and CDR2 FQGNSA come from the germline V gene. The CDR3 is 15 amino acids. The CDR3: CASSLRAGGSQPQHF. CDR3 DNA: TGTGCCAGCAGCTTAAGAGCCGGGGGGAGTCAGCCCCAGCATTTT.

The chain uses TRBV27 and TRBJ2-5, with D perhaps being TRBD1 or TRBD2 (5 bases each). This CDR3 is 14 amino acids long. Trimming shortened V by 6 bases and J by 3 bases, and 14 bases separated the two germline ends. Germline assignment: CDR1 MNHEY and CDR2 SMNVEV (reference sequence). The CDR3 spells CASSRDRGEETQYF. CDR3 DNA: TGTGCCAGCAGCCGGGACCGTGGAGAAGAGACCCAGTACTTC.

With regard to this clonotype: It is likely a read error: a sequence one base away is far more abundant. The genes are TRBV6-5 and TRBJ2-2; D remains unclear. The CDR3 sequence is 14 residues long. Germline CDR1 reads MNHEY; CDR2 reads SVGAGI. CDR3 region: CAISELVATGELFF. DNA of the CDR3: TGTGCCATCAGTGAACTGGTTGCTACCGGGGAGCTGTTTTTT.

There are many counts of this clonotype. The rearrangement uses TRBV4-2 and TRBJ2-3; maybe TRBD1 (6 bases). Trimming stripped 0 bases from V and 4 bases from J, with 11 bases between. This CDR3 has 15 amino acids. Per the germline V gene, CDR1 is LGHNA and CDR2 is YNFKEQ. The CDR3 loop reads CASSQEGGVPDTQYF. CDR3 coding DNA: TGTGCCAGCAGCCAAGAAGGGGGAGTACCAGATACGCAGTATTTT.

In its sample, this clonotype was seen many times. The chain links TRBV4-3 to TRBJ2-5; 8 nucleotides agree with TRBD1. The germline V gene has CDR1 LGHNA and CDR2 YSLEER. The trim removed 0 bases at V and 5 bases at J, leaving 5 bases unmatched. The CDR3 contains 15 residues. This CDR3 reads CASSQDQGAKETQYF. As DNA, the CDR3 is TGCGCCAGCAGCCAAGATCAGGGGGCAAAGGAGACCCAGTACTTC.

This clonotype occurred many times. CDR3 nucleotide sequence: TGCGCCAGCAGCCAAGGACTAGCGGGAGAACTCTACGAGCAGTACGTC. This codes for CASSQGLAGELYEQYV. The rearrangement links TRBV4-3 to TRBJ2-7; 12 positions agree with TRBD2. This CDR3 comprises 16 residues. Per germline, CDR1 LGHNA and CDR2 YSLEER. The junction had 4 bases not matched to a gene; V was cut back by 1 base and J by 3 bases.

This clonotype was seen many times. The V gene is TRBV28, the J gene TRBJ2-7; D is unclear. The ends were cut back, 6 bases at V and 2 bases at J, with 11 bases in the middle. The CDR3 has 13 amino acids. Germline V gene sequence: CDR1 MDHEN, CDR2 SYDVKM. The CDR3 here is CASRLNDPYEQYF. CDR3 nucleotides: TGTGCCAGCAGGCTGAATGACCCCTACGAGCAGTACTTC.

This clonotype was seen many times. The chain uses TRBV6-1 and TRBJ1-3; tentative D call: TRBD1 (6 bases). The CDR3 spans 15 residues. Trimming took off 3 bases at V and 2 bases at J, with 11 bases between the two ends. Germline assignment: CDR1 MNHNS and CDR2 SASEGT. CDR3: CASSEQGQTGNTIYF. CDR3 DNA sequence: TGTGCCAGCAGTGAGCAAGGACAGACTGGAAACACCATATATTTT.

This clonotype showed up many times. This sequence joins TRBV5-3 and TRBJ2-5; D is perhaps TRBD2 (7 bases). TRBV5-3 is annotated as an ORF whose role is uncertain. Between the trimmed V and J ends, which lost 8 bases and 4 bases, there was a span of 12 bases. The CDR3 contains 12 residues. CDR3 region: CASSRGGETQYF. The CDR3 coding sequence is TGTGCCAGCAGTAGGGGGGGAGAGACCCAGTACTTC.

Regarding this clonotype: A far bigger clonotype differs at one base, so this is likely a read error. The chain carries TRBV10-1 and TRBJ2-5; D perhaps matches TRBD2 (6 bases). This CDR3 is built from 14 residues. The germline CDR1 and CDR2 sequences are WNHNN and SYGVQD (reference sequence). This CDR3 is CAICERLGEETQYF. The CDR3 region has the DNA TGTGCCATCTGTGAGAGACTAGGGGAAGAGACCCAGTACTTC.

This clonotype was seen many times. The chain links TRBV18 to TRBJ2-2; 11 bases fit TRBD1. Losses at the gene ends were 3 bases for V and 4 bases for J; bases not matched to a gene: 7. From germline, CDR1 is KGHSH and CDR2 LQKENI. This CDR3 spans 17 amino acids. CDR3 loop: CASSPLGQGAVTGELFF. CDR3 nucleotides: TGTGCCAGCTCACCGCTCGGACAGGGGGCAGTCACCGGGGAGCTGTTTTTT. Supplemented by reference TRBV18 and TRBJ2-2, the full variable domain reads NAGVMQNPRHLVRRRGQEARLRCSPMKGHSHVYWYRQLPEEGLKFMVYLQKENIIDESGMPKERFSAEFPKEGPSILRIQQVVRGDSAAYFCASSPLGQGAVTGELFFGEGSRLTVL.

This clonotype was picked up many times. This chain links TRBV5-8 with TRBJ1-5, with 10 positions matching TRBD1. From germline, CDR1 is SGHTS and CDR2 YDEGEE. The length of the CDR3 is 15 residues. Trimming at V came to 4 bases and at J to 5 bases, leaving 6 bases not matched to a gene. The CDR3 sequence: CASSRGQGFYQPQHF. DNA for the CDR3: TGTGCCAGCAGCCGGGGACAGGGGTTTTATCAGCCCCAGCATTTT.

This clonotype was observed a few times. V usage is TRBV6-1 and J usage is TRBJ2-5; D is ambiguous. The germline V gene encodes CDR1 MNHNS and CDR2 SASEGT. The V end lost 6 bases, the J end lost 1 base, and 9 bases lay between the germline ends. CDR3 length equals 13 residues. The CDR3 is CASSRNGQETQYF. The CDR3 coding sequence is TGTGCCAGCAGCCGAAACGGCCAAGAGACCCAGTACTTC.

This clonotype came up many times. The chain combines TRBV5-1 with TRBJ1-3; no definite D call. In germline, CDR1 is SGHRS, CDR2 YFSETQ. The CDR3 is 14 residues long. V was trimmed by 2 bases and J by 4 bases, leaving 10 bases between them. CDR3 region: CASSFGIRGNTIYF. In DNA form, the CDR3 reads TGCGCCAGCAGCTTCGGGATCAGGGGAAACACCATATATTTT.

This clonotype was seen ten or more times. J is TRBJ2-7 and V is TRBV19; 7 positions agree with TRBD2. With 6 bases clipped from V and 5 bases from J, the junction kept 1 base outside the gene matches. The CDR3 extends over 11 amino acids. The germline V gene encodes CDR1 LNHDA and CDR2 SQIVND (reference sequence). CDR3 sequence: CASSGRNEQYF. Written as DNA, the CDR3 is TGTGCCAGTAGCGGGAGGAACGAGCAGTACTTC.

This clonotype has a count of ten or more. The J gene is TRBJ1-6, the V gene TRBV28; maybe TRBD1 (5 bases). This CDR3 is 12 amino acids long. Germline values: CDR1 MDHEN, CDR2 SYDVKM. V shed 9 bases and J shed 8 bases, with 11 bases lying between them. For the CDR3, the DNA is TGTGCCAGTCTAGGGGCACATTCACCCCTCCACTTT. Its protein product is CASLGAHSPLHF.